These 16 T cell receptor beta chains share one sample of origin, sequenced in a study of blood T cells in healthy people across ages. With a J-beta primer mix and a sample-barcoded 5' primer, a second PCR ran about 6 to 11 cycles. TCRdb itself ran the 5' RACE reads through MiXCR, one entry per CDR3 protein. The sample lists roughly 1 million distinct CDR3 sequences; around 27% were seen once. This same sample was also taken into another study, of T cells of mothers and their children.

The sequencing input was blood. Every receptor here comes from a girl aged 2-9 years in good health.

CDR3 sequence: CASSSDRVDLYEQYF. The CDR3 DNA reads TGTGCCAGCAGCTCCGACAGGGTCGACCTCTACGAGCAGTACTTC. The rearrangement uses TRBV7-2 and TRBJ2-7, with 7 bases identical to TRBD1. The V and J ends lost 4 bases and 3 bases, in that order; junction bases with no gene match: 9. The germline V gene encodes CDR1 SGHTA and CDR2 FQGNSA. The CDR3 is made up of 15 amino acids.

CDR3 loop: CASSSTPPGTYKQYF. As DNA, the CDR3 is TGTGCCAGCTCATCGACCCCTCCAGGCACCTACAAGCAGTACTTC. This chain connects TRBV18 to TRBJ2-5; unclear D gene. The CDR3 has 15 amino acids. Trimming pared 5 bases from V and 11 bases from J, leaving 24 bases between. CDR1 is KGHSH and CDR2 is LQKENI in the germline V gene.

The rearrangement uses TRBV20-1 and TRBJ2-5, with no clear D. The DNA end is a closer match to TRBJ2-7, so the J assignment may be wrong. CDR1 is DFQATT and CDR2 is SNEGSKA in the germline V gene (reference sequence). This CDR3 region has 11 residues. CDR3 DNA: TGCAGTGCTCTTGACAACTACGAGCAGTACTTC. This gives the protein CSALDNYEQYF.

This rearrangement joins TRBV29-1 to TRBJ1-3; D is undetermined. Germline assignment: CDR1 SQVTM and CDR2 ANQGSEA. This CDR3 comprises 14 residues. Trimming removed 3 bases at V and 0 bases at J, with 9 bases between. CDR3: CSVDGSDSGNTIYF. The DNA of the CDR3 is TGCAGCGTTGACGGCAGCGACTCTGGAAACACCATATATTTT.

The genes are TRBV29-1 and TRBJ1-1, with D unclear. CDR3 size: 12 residues. Germline assignment: CDR1 SQVTM and CDR2 ANQGSEA. Trimming took 6 bases from V and 4 from J, leaving 12 bases between them. CDR3 amino acids: CSVQRGFTEAFF. In DNA, the CDR3 is TGCAGCGTACAGCGGGGTTTCACTGAAGCTTTCTTT.

This sequence joins TRBV5-6 and TRBJ2-3, with TRBD2 matching over 7 bases. Germline assignment: CDR1 SGHDT and CDR2 YYEEEE. With 3 bases clipped from V and 2 bases from J, the junction kept 6 bases outside the gene matches. The length of the CDR3 is 15 residues. The CDR3 sequence is CASSWEGGATDTQYF. The CDR3 region has the DNA TGTGCCAGCAGCTGGGAGGGCGGAGCCACAGATACGCAGTATTTT.

The J gene is TRBJ1-2, the V gene TRBV11-2, with D possibly matching TRBD1 (6 bases). This CDR3 is 16 amino acids long. Germline V gene lookup returns CDR1 SGHAT and CDR2 FQNNGV. V dropped 0 bases and J dropped 4 bases, with 15 bases sitting between them. The CDR3 DNA reads TGTGCCAGCAGCTTAGATCACGTGGGGGCAAGCTATGGCTACACCTTC. Amino acid sequence: CASSLDHVGASYGYTF.

The chain recombines TRBV29-1 with TRBJ2-4; no clear D. In germline, CDR1 is SQVTM, CDR2 ANQGSEA. This CDR3 region has 14 residues. V dropped 4 bases and J dropped 3 bases, with 13 bases sitting between them. The CDR3 reads CSVGAPLNKNIQYF. For the CDR3, the DNA is TGCAGCGTTGGGGCTCCCCTTAACAAAAACATTCAGTACTTC.

J is TRBJ2-5 and V is TRBV20-1; 10 bases fit TRBD2. V was clipped by 0 bases and J by 5 bases; unmatched bases: 9. CDR1 and CDR2 (germline): DFQATT, SNEGSKA (reference sequence). The CDR3 covers 16 residues. In nucleotides, the CDR3 is TGCAGTGCTAGAGATAGAGCGGGAGGGCCGGGGGAGACCCAGTACTTC. This sequence encodes CSARDRAGGPGETQYF.

The V and J genes are TRBV24-1 and TRBJ2-5; no definite D call. The DNA end is more similar to TRBJ2-7, so the J call may be wrong. Per the germline V gene, CDR1 is KGHDR and CDR2 is SFDVKD. The CDR3 is 13 residues long. The CDR3 region has the DNA TGTGCCACCCAACAGCCGCCCAGCTACGAGCAGTACTTC. This gives the protein CATQQPPSYEQYF.

This clonotype came up a few times. The chain recombines TRBV7-2 with TRBJ1-4, with D perhaps TRBD1 (5 bases). CDR3 length equals 15 residues. The V and J ends lost 5 bases and 7 bases respectively, with 17 bases between them. Per germline, CDR1 SGHTA and CDR2 FQGNSA. The CDR3 coding sequence is TGTGCCAGCAGCCCCCTAGTCGGGGGAGGTGAAAAACTGTTTTTT. It specifies CASSPLVGGGEKLFF.

The CDR3 DNA reads as TGCAGTGCTAGAGCGTCAGGCCTCGGGACCAACATTCAGTACTTC. Translation gives CSARASGLGTNIQYF. The rearrangement uses TRBV20-1 and TRBJ2-4, with D perhaps given as TRBD1 or TRBD2 (5 bases each). The V end lost 1 base, the J end lost 7 bases, and 17 bases lay between the germline ends. The CDR3 has 15 amino acids. Germline V gene data show CDR1 as DFQATT and CDR2 as SNEGSKA (reference sequence).

The gene calls are TRBV29-1 and TRBJ2-2, with D perhaps TRBD1 (6 bases). Trimming took off 6 bases at V and 4 bases at J, with 12 bases between the two ends. This CDR3 comprises 13 residues. In germline, CDR1 is SQVTM, CDR2 ANQGSEA. The CDR3 here is CSVARGGTGELFF. The CDR3 DNA reads TGCAGCGTCGCACGAGGGGGCACCGGGGAGCTGTTTTTT.

The chain has TRBV7-2 and TRBJ1-1, with TRBD1 identical over 11 bases. The CDR3 spans 15 residues. With 4 bases clipped from V and 3 bases from J, the junction kept 4 bases outside the gene matches. Germline CDR1 reads SGHTA; CDR2 reads FQGNSA. The CDR3 protein is CASSSWGQGDTEAFF. Written as DNA, the CDR3 is TGTGCCAGCAGCTCCTGGGGACAGGGGGACACTGAAGCTTTCTTT.

This clonotype was picked up a small number of times. The chain combines TRBV7-2 with TRBJ2-5; D is unclear. Trimming shortened V by 5 bases and J by 4 bases, and 14 bases separated the two germline ends. Germline V CDR1 and CDR2: SGHTA, FQGNSA. The CDR3 consists of 14 residues. The CDR3 DNA reads as TGTGCCAGCAGCCTAATTACGGGTGGAGAGACCCAGTACTTC. It yields the protein CASSLITGGETQYF.

Many counts were recorded for this clonotype. The rearrangement uses TRBV28 and TRBJ1-2; maybe TRBD1 (6 bases). The CDR3 is 11 residues long. From germline, CDR1 is MDHEN and CDR2 SYDVKM. V lost 6 bases, J lost 8 bases, and 10 bases lay in between. The CDR3 loop is CASRQGYGYTF. The CDR3 nucleotides read TGTGCCAGCAGACAGGGTTACGGCTACACCTTC.